This section outlines one T cell receptor (beta chain) sequence together with its context. What antigen it recognizes has not been identified. Base qualities are not recorded, but no much larger clone differs from it by a single base. Genomic DNA was extracted from sorted cells for sequencing of the TCRbeta CDR3 region. TCRbeta CDR3 regions were sequenced using the immunoSEQ Assay. Sourced from immuneACCESS, this table was stored by TCRdb with only in-frame sequences that have V and J called. A share of the clones is absent; for the studies checked, an unresolved V gene accounts for under half, and the remainder has no known explanation. The sample contains about 63,000 clones, 75% to 80% of them found a single time. The top ten clonotypes cover roughly 1.6% of the sample. This specimen belongs to a study of OX40 agonist ivuxolimab in advanced cancers. About the investigation overall: Ivuxolimab was a fully human IgG2 agonistic monoclonal antibody targeting the costimulatory receptor OX40 (CD134). A male proportion of roughly 80% and a mean age of 60 years, ranging from about 23 to 90, were recorded for the dose-escalation cohort. Among the roughly 50 dose-escalation patients, around 19 had hepatocellular carcinoma, approximately 15 melanoma, 9 renal cell carcinoma and 9 head and neck cancer. The purpose of peripheral TCRbeta sequencing was to test whether ivuxolimab changed TCR sequence diversity and led to clonal T-cell expansion. Intravenous ivuxolimab was administered to patients every 2 weeks at six dose levels: 0.01, 0.1, 0.3, 1.5, 3 and 10 mg/kg. Partial responses occurred in three dose-escalation patients: two with cutaneous melanoma and one with hepatocellular carcinoma. The paper describes the monotherapy dose-escalation part (N ≈ 50 patients) of the phase I trial of ivuxolimab. Patients were allowed to have had prior anti-PD-1, anti-PD-L1 or anti-CTLA-4 therapy, and around 43% of the dose-escalation patients had been treated with checkpoint inhibitors.

Germline trimming: 5 bases from V, 2 bases from J; junction bases outside gene matches: 10. Spanning cysteine to phenylalanine, the CDR3 consists of 16 amino acids. The kept DNA is CDR3 alone, 48 bases in frame from the first base. The germline V gene provides CDR1 SGHRS and CDR2 YFSETQ. Results the study describes overall, beyond this receptor: The antigen specificity of the clonally expanded peripheral T cells was not determined. At doses of 0.1 to 3.0 mg/kg, clonal expansion of both CD4+ and CD8+ blood T cells was observed from baseline to week 6. Partial responders in the 0.1-3.0 mg/kg groups had among the lowest normalized peripheral clonal expansion, especially among CD8+ T cells. After ivuxolimab, expanded clones were on average more numerous among CD8+ T cells than among CD4+ T cells. Low levels of normalized T-cell clonal expansion were also shown by some nonresponding patients.

The trial excluded patients who had a history of autoimmune disease or who were on systemic immunosuppression. Peripheral blood for TCR sequencing was collected from all dose cohorts at baseline, on cycle 4 day 1, and on cycle 7 day 1. The samples were taken from a phase I, first-in-human, multicenter, open-label dose-escalation trial of ivuxolimab. The trial enrolled adults with locally advanced or metastatic head and neck squamous cell, hepatocellular, melanoma or renal cell carcinoma. Before TCR sequencing, CD4+ T cells and CD8+ T cells from peripheral blood were sorted into separate populations.

The starting material was CD4+ or CD8+ T cells sorted from blood, obtained in a trial of the OX40 agonist ivuxolimab. The chain joins TRBV5-1 to TRBJ2-3; 8 bases in the middle match TRBD2. This receptor was identified in an adult with an advanced solid tumor such as melanoma, head and neck, liver or kidney cancer. The CDR3 loop reads CASRPRHSGTTDTQYF. The base sequence is TGCGCCAGCAGACCCCGACATAGCGGGACCACAGATACGCAGTATTTT.